This entry lists 5 T cell receptor beta chains sequenced from one sample in a study of T cell responses to AZD1222 COVID-19 vaccine. TCRdb keeps only in-frame clones here, not all; method: immunoSEQ multiplex PCR. The sample lists 100,000 to 120,000 clones, around 84% occurring once. The source was peripheral blood, collected on day 0 of AZD1222 vaccination. The receptor set was obtained from an adult in good health.

The rearrangement uses TRBV19 and TRBJ2-7, with D maybe TRBD1 (6 bases). The ends were cut back, 3 bases at V and 0 bases at J, with 15 bases in the middle. The CDR3 has 16 residues. Germline assignment: CDR1 LNHDA and CDR2 SQIVND (reference sequence). CDR3 DNA sequence: TGTGCCAGTAGTATCCATGGACAGCGAAGCTCCTACGAGCAGTACTTC. Encoded protein: CASSIHGQRSSYEQYF.

The CDR3 DNA sequence: TGTGCCAGCAGCCAAGACGGGGCCGCCTACGAGCAGTACTTC. Amino acid sequence: CASSQDGAAYEQYF. The genes are TRBV3-1 (or the pseudogene TRBV3-2) and TRBJ2-7; tentatively, D is TRBD1 or TRBD2 (5 bases each). V was trimmed by 0 bases and J by 2 bases, leaving 8 bases between them. CDR1 and CDR2 from the germline V gene are LGHDT and YNNKEL (reference sequence). CDR3 length equals 14 residues.

This clone was found a few times. CDR3 protein: CASSQDWGGEETQYF. The CDR3 nucleotides are TGTGCCAGCAGCCAAGATTGGGGCGGGGAAGAGACCCAGTACTTC. The chain has TRBV4-2 and TRBJ2-5; D might be TRBD2 (6 bases). This CDR3 has 15 amino acids. The V and J ends lost 0 bases and 3 bases respectively, with 11 bases between them. Per germline, CDR1 LGHNA and CDR2 YNFKEQ.

The J gene is TRBJ2-1, the V gene TRBV18; TRBD1 matches 11 bases. V was pared by 4 bases and J by 5 bases, with 7 bases of the junction left unmatched. The CDR3 consists of 16 residues. Germline loops: CDR1 KGHSH, CDR2 LQKENI. CDR3 DNA sequence: TGTGCCAGCTCACGTTCCGGGACAGGGGGACACAATGAGCAGTTCTTC. Translating gives CASSRSGTGGHNEQFF.

The chain has TRBV7-8 and TRBJ2-3; perhaps TRBD2 as D (6 bases). The CDR3 has 16 residues. CDR1 and CDR2 (germline): SGHVS, FQNEAQ. Trimming pared 0 bases from V and 3 bases from J, leaving 13 bases between. CDR3 nucleotide sequence: TGTGCCAGCAGCTTAGCAGTGACTAGAGGGACAGATACGCAGTATTTT. Translating it yields CASSLAVTRGTDTQYF.